The rows below give T cell receptor beta chains drawn from one sample of a study of patients and donors after allogeneic stem cell transplantation. One entry per CDR3 protein results from TCRdb running MiXCR on the RT-PCR reads. This table has some 960,000 distinct CDR3 sequences, 18% appearing once. The sample was blood, either unsorted or a sorted T cell fraction (not recorded which). These receptors were taken from a human donor who was either an allogeneic HSCT recipient or a stem cell or donor lymphocyte infusion donor (not recorded which). It is not recorded whose cells these are; they may come from a transplant donor. The CDR3 runs from the conserved cysteine through the conserved F or W. Each record gives: J gene, D gene, V gene, clone size, CDR3 DNA, CDR3 protein. The D gene is left open where the match is weak. Clone size appears in some rows only: once, few, many, or a class for an expanded clone.

j_gene: TRBJ1-3
d_gene: NA
v_gene: TRBV6-1
abundance: many
CDR3nt: TGCGCCAGCAGTCGAAACTCTGGAAACACCATATATTTT
CDR3aa: CASSRNSGNTIYF

j_gene: TRBJ2-1
d_gene: TRBD1
v_gene: TRBV4-2
abundance: many
CDR3nt: TGTGCCAGCAGCCAAGATCTTGGGACAGGAGGGAATGAGCAGTTCTTC
CDR3aa: CASSQDLGTGGNEQFF

j_gene: TRBJ2-4
d_gene: TRBD1
v_gene: TRBV5-1
abundance: few
CDR3nt: TGCGCCAGCAGCTTGGCACAGGGGAGCGGCAAAAACATTCAGTACTTC
CDR3aa: CASSLAQGSGKNIQYF

j_gene: TRBJ2-1
d_gene: NA
v_gene: TRBV20-1
abundance: NA
CDR3nt: TGCAGCGAGTGGGGGGCACAAGACAATGAGCAGTTCTTC
CDR3aa: CSEWGAQDNEQFF

j_gene: TRBJ1-1
d_gene: NA
v_gene: TRBV4-2
abundance: NA
CDR3nt: TGTGCCAGCCGGTCTGGGAGAACGACTTTCTTT
CDR3aa: CASRSGRTTFF

j_gene: TRBJ2-7
d_gene: NA
v_gene: TRBV4-1
abundance: NA
CDR3nt: TGCGCCAGCAGCCAAGTAGAATCCAGAACCTTATCCTACGAGCAGTACTTC
CDR3aa: CASSQVESRTLSYEQYF

j_gene: TRBJ1-2
d_gene: TRBD1
v_gene: TRBV24-1
abundance: few
CDR3nt: TGTGCCACCAGTGAGCCTGACAGGGTATATGGCTACACCTTC
CDR3aa: CATSEPDRVYGYTF

j_gene: TRBJ2-4
d_gene: NA
v_gene: TRBV4-3
abundance: few
CDR3nt: TGCGCCAGCAGCCTATCAAGGGGAGACATTCAGTACTTC
CDR3aa: CASSLSRGDIQYF

j_gene: TRBJ2-6
d_gene: NA
v_gene: TRBV3-1
abundance: NA
CDR3nt: TGTGCCAGCAGCCAAAACAGGGTCTCTGGGGCCAACGTCCTGACTTTC
CDR3aa: CASSQNRVSGANVLTF

j_gene: TRBJ2-3
d_gene: TRBD2
v_gene: TRBV7-7
abundance: few
CDR3nt: TGTGCCAGCAGCTTAGGAGGGACTAGCGGGAGTACAGATACGCAGTATTTT
CDR3aa: CASSLGGTSGSTDTQYF

j_gene: TRBJ2-1
d_gene: NA
v_gene: TRBV10-3
abundance: NA
CDR3nt: TGTGCCATCACGGGTTCCGGGGGCACCTCCAATGAGCAGTTCTTC
CDR3aa: CAITGSGGTSNEQFF

j_gene: TRBJ2-5
d_gene: TRBD1
v_gene: TRBV5-1
abundance: NA
CDR3nt: TGCGCCAGCAGTCAAACCGGGACAGGGAAAGAGACCCAGTACTTC
CDR3aa: CASSQTGTGKETQYF

j_gene: TRBJ2-1
d_gene: NA
v_gene: TRBV11-2
abundance: NA
CDR3nt: NA
CDR3aa: CASSFGGGALARFF

j_gene: TRBJ2-1
d_gene: NA
v_gene: TRBV24-1
abundance: NA
CDR3nt: TGTGCCACCAGTGGGACTCACCGGGACGAGCAGTTCTTC
CDR3aa: CATSGTHRDEQFF

j_gene: TRBJ1-6
d_gene: NA
v_gene: TRBV7-9
abundance: NA
CDR3nt: TGTGCCAGCAGCCAAAATAGCGGGACAAAGAGTTCACCCCTCCACTTT
CDR3aa: CASSQNSGTKSSPLHF

j_gene: TRBJ2-7
d_gene: TRBD2
v_gene: TRBV18
abundance: NA
CDR3nt: TGTGCCAGCTCACCAAACCTAGCGGGGGCAACCTACGAGCAGTACTTC
CDR3aa: CASSPNLAGATYEQYF

j_gene: TRBJ2-4
d_gene: NA
v_gene: TRBV20-1
abundance: few
CDR3nt: TGCAGTGCCCCCTTGGGGTTACGGGACATTCAGTACTTC
CDR3aa: CSAPLGLRDIQYF

j_gene: TRBJ2-2
d_gene: NA
v_gene: TRBV20-1
abundance: few
CDR3nt: TGCAGTGCTAGAGATTGGAACCTTAAACCTGCCGGGGAGCTGTTTTTT
CDR3aa: CSARDWNLKPAGELFF